This is a list of T cell receptor beta chains from one sample in a study of blood T cell repertoires in COVID-19. TCRdb keeps only in-frame clones here, not all; method: immunoSEQ multiplex PCR. The sample shows around 240,000 clones, about 90% of them seen only once. What was sequenced was PBMCs or T cells enriched from blood (not recorded which). Receptor source: a man aged 50 to 59 who had been exposed to COVID-19. The conserved cysteine and the conserved F or W are not part of the CDR3 here.

j_gene,len,v_gene,CDR3aa
TRBJ2-1,12,TRBV9,ASSVRGSYNEQF
TRBJ2-2,13,TRBV19,ASQTGGARTGELF
TRBJ2-2,12,TRBV28,ASMGQLNTGELF
TRBJ2-1,13,TRBV6-6,ASSVGGVSYNEQF
TRBJ1-5,13,TRBV5-1,ASSQGPYSNQPQH
TRBJ1-1,11,TRBV12-3/TRBV12-4,ASSLWAGTEAF
TRBJ1-1,11,TRBV12-5,ASGRQGSTEAF
TRBJ1-2,11,TRBV11-2,ASSLVPGYGYT
TRBJ2-1,13,TRBV5-1,ASSLAPRRTNEQF
TRBJ1-6,11,TRBV19,ASRRAHNSPLH
TRBJ2-7,14,TRBV7-6,ASSSETPGQHYEQY
TRBJ1-2,18,TRBV4-1,ASSQVGLDRGQTANYGYT
TRBJ2-2,12,TRBV2,ASRDRGGTGELF
TRBJ1-4,13,TRBV2,ASSGGRTYNEKLF
TRBJ2-1,14,TRBV5-5,ASSTGTGWTYNEQF
TRBJ1-5,11,TRBV25-1,ASSNWGGQPQH